This T cell receptor (beta chain) was recorded in a study of blood T cell repertoires in COVID-19. The overall study: The study drew acute and convalescent COVID-19 samples from the United States, Italy and Spain. T cells, B-cell-depleted T cells, or PBMCs provided the cDNA or gDNA that served as material.

CDR1 and CDR2 (germline): MNHEY, SVGEGT. V shed 4 bases and J shed 4 bases, with 8 bases lying between them. The CDR3 spans 13 residues. The protocol was immunoSEQ multiplex PCR, while the TCRdb copy is restricted to in-frame clones and leaves out a portion. The data contain roughly 200,000 clones, 75% to 90% of them singletons. Sequenced sample: peripheral blood. The TCR sequence derives from a man aged 55 to 70 with acute or convalescent COVID-19. This sequence joins TRBV6-2 or TRBV6-3 and TRBJ1-5; D is undetermined. The CDR3 DNA sequence: TGTGCCAGCAGTTTACTCCTGAATCAGCCCCAGCATTTT. It specifies CASSLLLNQPQHF.